Presented here are 11 T cell receptor beta chains from one specimen sequenced in a study of HIV-infected patients and healthy controls (dated by TCRdb to the mid-2010s). The library was generated by 5' RACE. TCRdb shows the sequencer as Illumina MiSeq. The public sequencing data were trimmed at Q25 with fastp and processed into clonotypes with MiXCR by TCRdb, which kept only in-frame beta chains. Each record represents a unique CDR3 protein, reported with the most common genes and DNA among its rows. Per the sample table, the count is some 21 distinct CDR3 sequences. The specimen was CD4+ T cells from blood. The receptors originated from a human donor in good health.

With respect to this clonotype: This beta chain lies outside the target of a library built for alpha chains; its clone size means little. The chain employs TRBV20-1 and TRBJ1-1; the D is unclear. The CDR3 covers 12 residues. V lost 7 bases to trimming and J lost 5 bases, with 14 bases between them. Per germline, CDR1 DFQATT and CDR2 SNEGSKA (reference sequence). DNA for the CDR3: TGCAGTGTCCAACCCCTGGGGACTGAAGCTTTCTTT. Its protein product is CSVQPLGTEAFF.

A note on this clonotype: Little can be read into the size of this beta chain, an off-target read in a library designed for alpha chains. The chain uses TRBV29-1 and TRBJ1-1; the D is unclear. Germline CDR1 reads SQVTM; CDR2 reads ANQGSEA. CDR3 length: 11 residues. Trimming shortened V by 6 bases and J by 1 base, and 6 bases separated the two germline ends. CDR3 amino acids: CSVRKNTEAFF. For the CDR3, the DNA is TGCAGCGTACGGAAGAACACTGAAGCTTTCTTT.

In regard to this clonotype: This beta chain slipped into a library made for alpha chains as a stray read, so its size is not meaningful. This chain links TRBV12-3 or TRBV12-4 with TRBJ1-5; 7 bases are a match to TRBD1. V dropped 5 bases and J dropped 9; count of bases not matched to a gene: 10. The CDR3 spans 14 residues. Here the CDR3 DNA reads TGTGCCAGCAGTCAGACAGGGCCGAATTTGCCCCAGCATTTT. Protein sequence: CASSQTGPNLPQHF.

In the case of this clonotype: This beta chain is a stray sequence in a library constructed for alpha chains; its clone size is not meaningful. The chain uses TRBV5-1 and TRBJ1-4, with D possibly being TRBD1 (6 bases). Trimming took off 4 bases at V and 5 bases at J, with 18 bases between the two ends. Looked up from germline, CDR1 is SGHRS and CDR2 is YFSETQ. This CDR3 spans 16 amino acids. The CDR3 DNA sequence: TGCGCCAGCAGCCCCCGCCCAGGGGCCCAGAATGAAAAACTGTTTTTT. It is translated as CASSPRPGAQNEKLFF.

In this sample, this clonotype turned up a few times. This beta chain is off target for a library built for alpha chains, so its abundance means little. The rearrangement links TRBV4-2 to TRBJ2-1; 11 nucleotides agree with TRBD1. The germline V gene encodes CDR1 LGHNA and CDR2 YNFKEQ. The CDR3 runs 14 residues. Trimming removed 4 bases from V and 10 bases from J; junction bases left unmatched: 6. The CDR3 loop reads CASSPGQGADEQFF. The CDR3 region has the DNA TGTGCCAGCAGCCCTGGACAGGGGGCCGACGAGCAGTTCTTC.

As regards this clonotype: Being off target in a library aimed at alpha chains, this beta chain has a size of little meaning. The chain uses TRBV7-2 and TRBJ1-1; unclear D gene. This CDR3 has 13 amino acids. With 3 bases removed from V and 1 base from J, the gap between germline ends came to 6 bases. Germline-derived CDR1 and CDR2 are SGHTA and FQGNSA. DNA of the CDR3: TGTGCCAGCAGCTTTAGACAGAACACTGAAGCTTTCTTT. Amino acids: CASSFRQNTEAFF.

In its sample, this clonotype ranks as hyperexpanded. This beta chain is an off-target read within a library intended for alpha chains, so its frequency means little. V gene TRBV29-1 combines with J gene TRBJ1-1, with D unclear. V was trimmed by 4 bases and J by 4 bases, leaving 7 bases between them. This CDR3 spans 11 amino acids. Per the germline V gene, CDR1 is SQVTM and CDR2 is ANQGSEA. CDR3 amino acids: CSVVVRTEAFF. The DNA of the CDR3 is TGCAGCGTTGTTGTGCGCACTGAAGCTTTCTTT.

A remark on this clonotype: Since it is a stray read in a library aimed at alpha chains, this beta chain has a size that is not meaningful. The gene calls are TRBV7-9 and TRBJ1-5, with TRBD1 matching 7 bases. The trim removed 5 bases at V and 10 bases at J, leaving 5 bases unmatched. The CDR3 has 12 residues. The germline CDR1 and CDR2 sequences are SEHNR and FQNEAQ (reference sequence). The CDR3 protein is CASSRDRQPQHF. CDR3 nucleotide sequence: TGTGCCAGCAGCCGGGACAGACAACCCCAGCATTTT.

On this clonotype itself: This beta chain is a stray read from a library made for alpha chains; its abundance is not meaningful. The CDR3 DNA is TGCAGCGGCGAAACTGCGAATGAAGCTTTCTTT. It encodes CSGETANEAFF. V is TRBV29-1 and J is TRBJ1-1; D gene unclear. The germline V gene has CDR1 SQVTM and CDR2 ANQGSEA. The length of the CDR3 is 11 residues. Trimming cost V 7 bases and J 7 bases, with 13 bases left between them.

A note on this clonotype: The library was prepared for alpha chains; this beta chain is a stray read, so its frequency means little. The V gene is TRBV24-1, the J gene TRBJ2-2; D is undetermined. This CDR3 is 14 amino acids long. Germline loops: CDR1 KGHDR, CDR2 SFDVKD. V lost 4 bases, J lost 5 bases, and 10 bases lay in between. The CDR3 sequence is CATSDGLRTGELFF. In DNA form, the CDR3 reads TGTGCCACCAGTGACGGCCTGAGGACCGGGGAGCTGTTTTTT.

Concerning this clonotype: This beta chain is off target for a library built for alpha chains, so its abundance means little. The chain recombines TRBV6-6 with TRBJ2-4, with D maybe TRBD1 (6 bases). Germline CDR1 MNHNY, CDR2 SVGAGI (reference sequence). The CDR3 loop spans 11 amino acids. Trimming shortened V by 10 bases and J by 8 bases, and 12 bases separated the two germline ends. CDR3 loop: CATEHRDIQYF. In nucleotides, the CDR3 is TGTGCCACCGAACACAGGGACATTCAGTACTTC.